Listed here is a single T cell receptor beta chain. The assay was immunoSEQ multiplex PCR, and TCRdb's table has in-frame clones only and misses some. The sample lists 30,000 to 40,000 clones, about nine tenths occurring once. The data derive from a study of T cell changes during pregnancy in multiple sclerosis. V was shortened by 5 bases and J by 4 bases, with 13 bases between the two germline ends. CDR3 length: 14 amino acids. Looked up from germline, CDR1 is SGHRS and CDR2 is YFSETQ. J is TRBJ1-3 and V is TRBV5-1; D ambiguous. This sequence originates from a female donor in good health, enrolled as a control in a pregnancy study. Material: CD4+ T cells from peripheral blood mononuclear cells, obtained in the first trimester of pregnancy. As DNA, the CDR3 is TGCGCCAGCAGTTATTTCGGGTCAGGAAACACCATATATTTT. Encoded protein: CASSYFGSGNTIYF.